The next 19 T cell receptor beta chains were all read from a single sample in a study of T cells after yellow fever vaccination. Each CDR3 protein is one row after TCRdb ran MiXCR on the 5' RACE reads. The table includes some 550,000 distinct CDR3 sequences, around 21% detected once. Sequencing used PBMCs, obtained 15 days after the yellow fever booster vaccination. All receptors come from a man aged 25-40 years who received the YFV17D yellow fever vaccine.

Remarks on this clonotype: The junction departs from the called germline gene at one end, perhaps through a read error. The CDR3 nucleotides read TGTGCCACCAGCCAAACCGGCCTAGCGAGCAACTACAATGAGCAGTTCTTC. Translated, it gives CATSQTGLASNYNEQFF. The rearrangement joins TRBV3-1 to TRBJ2-1, with D perhaps TRBD2 (6 bases). The length of the CDR3 is 17 residues. Germline V lookup: CDR1 LGHDT, CDR2 YNNKEL (reference sequence).

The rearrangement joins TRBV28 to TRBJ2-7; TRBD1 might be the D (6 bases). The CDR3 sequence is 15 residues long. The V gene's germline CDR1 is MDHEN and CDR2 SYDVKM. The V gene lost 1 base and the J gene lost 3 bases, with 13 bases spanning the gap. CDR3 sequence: CASSLSGTKVYEQYF. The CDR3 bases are TGTGCCAGCAGTTTATCCGGGACAAAGGTCTACGAGCAGTACTTC.

CDR3 protein: CASSFHRGRTGELFF. The CDR3 DNA follows: TGTGCCAGCAGCTTTCACAGGGGGCGGACCGGGGAGCTGTTTTTT. The chain links TRBV11-2 to TRBJ2-2; 9 bases line up with TRBD1. The CDR3 runs 15 residues. Looked up from germline, CDR1 is SGHAT and CDR2 is FQNNGV. The V and J ends lost 3 bases and 5 bases, in that order; junction bases with no gene match: 4.

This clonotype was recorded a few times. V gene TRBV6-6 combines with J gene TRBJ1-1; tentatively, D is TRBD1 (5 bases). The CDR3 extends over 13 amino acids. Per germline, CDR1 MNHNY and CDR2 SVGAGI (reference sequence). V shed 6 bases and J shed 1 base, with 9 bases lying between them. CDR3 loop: CASSLDKNTEAFF. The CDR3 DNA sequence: TGTGCCAGCAGCCTGGACAAGAACACTGAAGCTTTCTTT.

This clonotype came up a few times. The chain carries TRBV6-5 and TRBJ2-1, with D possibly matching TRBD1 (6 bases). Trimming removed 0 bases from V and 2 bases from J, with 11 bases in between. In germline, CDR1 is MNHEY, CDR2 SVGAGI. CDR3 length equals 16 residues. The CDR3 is CASSYSGAWTYNEQFF. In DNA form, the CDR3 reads TGTGCCAGCAGTTACTCGGGGGCCTGGACCTACAATGAGCAGTTCTTC.

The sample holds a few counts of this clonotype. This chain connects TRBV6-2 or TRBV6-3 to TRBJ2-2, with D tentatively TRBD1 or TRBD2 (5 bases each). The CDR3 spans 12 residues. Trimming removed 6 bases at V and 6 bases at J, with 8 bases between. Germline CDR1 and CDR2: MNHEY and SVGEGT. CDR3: CASRVGAGELFF. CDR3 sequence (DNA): TGTGCCAGCAGAGTGGGGGCCGGGGAGCTGTTTTTT.

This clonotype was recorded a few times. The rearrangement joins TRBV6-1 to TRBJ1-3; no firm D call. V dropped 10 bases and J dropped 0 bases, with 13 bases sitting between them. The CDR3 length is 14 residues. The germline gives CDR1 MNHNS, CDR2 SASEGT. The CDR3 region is CATRPRGSGNTIYF. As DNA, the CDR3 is TGTGCCACCCGCCCGCGGGGCTCTGGAAACACCATATATTTT.

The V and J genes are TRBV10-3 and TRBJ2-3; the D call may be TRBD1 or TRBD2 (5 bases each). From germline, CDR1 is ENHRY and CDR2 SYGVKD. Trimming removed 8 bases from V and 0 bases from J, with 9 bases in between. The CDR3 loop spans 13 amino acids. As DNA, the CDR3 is TGTGCCATCGGGGACGGAAGCACAGATACGCAGTATTTT. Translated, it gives CAIGDGSTDTQYF.

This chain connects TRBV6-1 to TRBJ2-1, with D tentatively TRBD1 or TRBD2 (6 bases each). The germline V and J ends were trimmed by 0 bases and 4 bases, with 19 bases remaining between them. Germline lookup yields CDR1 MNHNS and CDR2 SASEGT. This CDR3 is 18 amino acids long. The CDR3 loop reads CASSEAFGRTVKYNEQFF. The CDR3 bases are TGTGCCAGCAGTGAAGCTTTTGGGAGGACAGTAAAGTACAATGAGCAGTTCTTC.

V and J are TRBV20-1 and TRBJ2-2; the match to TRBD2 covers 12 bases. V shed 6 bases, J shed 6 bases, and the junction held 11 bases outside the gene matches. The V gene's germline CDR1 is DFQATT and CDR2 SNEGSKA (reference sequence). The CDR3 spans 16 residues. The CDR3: CSAHTTSGSLSGELFF. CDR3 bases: TGCAGTGCCCACACGACTAGCGGGAGTTTATCCGGGGAGCTGTTTTTT.

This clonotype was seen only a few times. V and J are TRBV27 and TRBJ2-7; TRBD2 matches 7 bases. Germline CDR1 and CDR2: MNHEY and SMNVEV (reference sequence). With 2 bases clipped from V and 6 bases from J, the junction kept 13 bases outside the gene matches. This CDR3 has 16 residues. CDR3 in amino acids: CASSLVSTSAPLEQYF. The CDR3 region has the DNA TGTGCCAGCAGTTTAGTGTCCACTAGCGCCCCCCTCGAGCAGTACTTC.

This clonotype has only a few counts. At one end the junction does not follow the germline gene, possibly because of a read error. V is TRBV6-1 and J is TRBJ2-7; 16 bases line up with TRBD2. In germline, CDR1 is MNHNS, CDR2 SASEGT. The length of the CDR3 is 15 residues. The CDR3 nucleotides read TGTGCCAGCAGTCCCGGGACTAGCGGGAGGGCGGTATCTAGTTTC. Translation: CASSPGTSGRAVSSF.

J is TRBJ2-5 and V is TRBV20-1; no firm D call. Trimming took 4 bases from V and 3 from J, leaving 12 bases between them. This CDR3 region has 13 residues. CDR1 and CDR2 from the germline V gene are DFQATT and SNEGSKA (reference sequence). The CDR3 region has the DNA TGCAGTGCTATCGGAATAGTAGAAGAGACCCAGTACTTC. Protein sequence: CSAIGIVEETQYF.

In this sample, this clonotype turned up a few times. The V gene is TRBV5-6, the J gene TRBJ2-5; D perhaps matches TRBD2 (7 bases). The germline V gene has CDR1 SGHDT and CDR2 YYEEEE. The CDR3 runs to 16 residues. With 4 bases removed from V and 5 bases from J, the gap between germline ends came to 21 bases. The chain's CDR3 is CASSRGAGRGAETQYF. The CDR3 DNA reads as TGTGCCAGCAGCAGGGGGGCCGGTCGGGGGGCGGAGACCCAGTACTTC.

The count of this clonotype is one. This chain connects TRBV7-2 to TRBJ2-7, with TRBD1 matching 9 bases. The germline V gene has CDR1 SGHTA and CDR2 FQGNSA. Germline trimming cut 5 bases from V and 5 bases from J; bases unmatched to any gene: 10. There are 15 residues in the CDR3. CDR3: CASSPIAGTGNEQYF. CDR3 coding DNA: TGTGCCAGCAGCCCTATAGCCGGGACAGGGAACGAGCAGTACTTC.

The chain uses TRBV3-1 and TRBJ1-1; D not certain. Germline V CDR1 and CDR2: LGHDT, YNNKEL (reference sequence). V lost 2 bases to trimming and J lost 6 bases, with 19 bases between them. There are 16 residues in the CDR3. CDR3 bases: TGTGCCAGCAGCCAATCCCTCACGGGCAGGATTGCTGAAGCTTTCTTT. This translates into CASSQSLTGRIAEAFF.

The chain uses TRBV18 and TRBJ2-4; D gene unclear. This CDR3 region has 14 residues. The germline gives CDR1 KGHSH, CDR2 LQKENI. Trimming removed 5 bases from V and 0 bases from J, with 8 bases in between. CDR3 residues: CASSLNLAKNIQYF. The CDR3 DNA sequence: TGTGCCAGCTCATTGAATCTAGCCAAAAACATTCAGTACTTC.

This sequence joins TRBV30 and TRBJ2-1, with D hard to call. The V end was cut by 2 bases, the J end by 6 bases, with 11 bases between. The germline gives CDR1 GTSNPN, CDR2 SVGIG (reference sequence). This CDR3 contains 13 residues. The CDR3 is CAWSMDRPNEQFF. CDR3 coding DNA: TGTGCCTGGAGTATGGACCGCCCCAATGAGCAGTTCTTC.

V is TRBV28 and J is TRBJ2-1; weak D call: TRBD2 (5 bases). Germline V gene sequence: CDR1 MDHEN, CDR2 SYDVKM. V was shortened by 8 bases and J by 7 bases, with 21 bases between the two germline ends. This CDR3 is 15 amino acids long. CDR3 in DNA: TGTGCCAGCCTTTCAGGTCCCATCACGGGAAATGAGCAGTTCTTC. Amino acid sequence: CASLSGPITGNEQFF.